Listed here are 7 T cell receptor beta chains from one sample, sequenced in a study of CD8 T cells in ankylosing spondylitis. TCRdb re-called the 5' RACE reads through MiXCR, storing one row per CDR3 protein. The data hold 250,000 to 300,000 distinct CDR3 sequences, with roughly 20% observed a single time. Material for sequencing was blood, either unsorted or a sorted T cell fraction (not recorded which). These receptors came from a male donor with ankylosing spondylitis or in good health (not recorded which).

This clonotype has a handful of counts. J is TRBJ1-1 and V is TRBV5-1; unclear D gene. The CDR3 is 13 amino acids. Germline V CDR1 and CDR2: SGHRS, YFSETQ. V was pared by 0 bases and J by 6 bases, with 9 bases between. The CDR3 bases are TGCGCCAGCAGCTTGGACGGGATCGCTGAAGCTTTCTTT. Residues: CASSLDGIAEAFF.

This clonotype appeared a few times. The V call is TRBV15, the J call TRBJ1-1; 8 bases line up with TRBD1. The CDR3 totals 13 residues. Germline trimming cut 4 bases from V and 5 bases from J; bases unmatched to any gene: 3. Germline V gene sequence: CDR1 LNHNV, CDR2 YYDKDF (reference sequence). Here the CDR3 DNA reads TGTGCCACCAGCATCACAGGGGGAACTGAAGCTTTCTTT. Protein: CATSITGGTEAFF.

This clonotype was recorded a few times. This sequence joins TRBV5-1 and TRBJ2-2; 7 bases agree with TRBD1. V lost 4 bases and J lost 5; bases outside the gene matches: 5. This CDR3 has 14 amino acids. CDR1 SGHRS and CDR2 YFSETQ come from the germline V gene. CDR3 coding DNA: TGCGCCAGCAGCCAAACAGGGGCGACCGGGGAGCTGTTTTTT. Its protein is CASSQTGATGELFF.

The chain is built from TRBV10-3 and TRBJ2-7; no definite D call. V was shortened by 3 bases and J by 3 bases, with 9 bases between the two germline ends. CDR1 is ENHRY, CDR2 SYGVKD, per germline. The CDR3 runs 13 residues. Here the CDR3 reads CAISDPGRYEQYV. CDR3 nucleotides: TGTGCCATCAGTGACCCTGGGCGCTACGAGCAGTACGTC.

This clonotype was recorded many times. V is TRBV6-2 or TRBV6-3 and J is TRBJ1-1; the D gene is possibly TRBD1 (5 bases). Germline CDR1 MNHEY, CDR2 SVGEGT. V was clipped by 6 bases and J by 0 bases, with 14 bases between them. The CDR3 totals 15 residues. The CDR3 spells CASSPGGRMNTEAFF. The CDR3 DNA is TGTGCCAGCAGCCCGGGGGGAAGAATGAACACTGAAGCTTTCTTT.

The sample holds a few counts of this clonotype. CDR3 nucleotides: TGCAGTGCTAGGACAGGGGGCGCGGGCAATCAGCCCCAGCATTTT. Its translation: CSARTGGAGNQPQHF. The chain joins TRBV20-1 to TRBJ1-5; 10 nucleotides line up with TRBD1. CDR3 length: 15 amino acids. Trimming took 3 bases from V and 2 from J; bases not matched to a gene: 4. The germline V gene encodes CDR1 DFQATT and CDR2 SNEGSKA (reference sequence).

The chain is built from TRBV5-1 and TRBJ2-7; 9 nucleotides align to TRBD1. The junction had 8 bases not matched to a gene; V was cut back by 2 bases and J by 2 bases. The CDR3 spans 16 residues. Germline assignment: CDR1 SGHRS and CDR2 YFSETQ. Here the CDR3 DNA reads TGCGCCAGCAGCTTTTGGGGGACAGGGTTCACCTACGAGCAGTACGTC. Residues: CASSFWGTGFTYEQYV.